This T cell receptor beta chain was retrieved from a study of blood T cell repertoires in COVID-19. Seattle enrolled patients during active infection and tracked them longitudinally. Some clones are missing from TCRdb's copy, which holds only in-frame ones; the method was immunoSEQ multiplex PCR. The sample shows about 270,000 clones, 86% of them seen only once. This CDR3 comprises 12 residues. V lost 4 bases to trimming and J lost 9 bases, with 13 bases between them. Germline assignment: CDR1 SGHDT and CDR2 YYEEEE. The specimen sequenced was peripheral blood. The gene calls are TRBV5-6 and TRBJ1-1; D might be TRBD1 (6 bases). The clonotype originates from a woman aged 25 to 45 with COVID-19, enrolled during active disease. The CDR3, as DNA: TGTGCCAGCAGCACCGGGGACATTAAAGCTTTCTTT. Protein product: CASSTGDIKAFF.